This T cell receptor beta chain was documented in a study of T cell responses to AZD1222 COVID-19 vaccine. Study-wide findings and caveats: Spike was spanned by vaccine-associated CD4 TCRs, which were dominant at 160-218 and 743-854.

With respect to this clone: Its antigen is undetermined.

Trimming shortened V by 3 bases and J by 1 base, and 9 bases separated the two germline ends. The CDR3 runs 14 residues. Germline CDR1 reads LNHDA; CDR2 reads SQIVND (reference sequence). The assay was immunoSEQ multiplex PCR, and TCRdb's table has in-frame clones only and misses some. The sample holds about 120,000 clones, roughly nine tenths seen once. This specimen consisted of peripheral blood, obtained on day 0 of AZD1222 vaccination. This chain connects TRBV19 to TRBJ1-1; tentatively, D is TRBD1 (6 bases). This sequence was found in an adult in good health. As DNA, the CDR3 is TGTGCCAGTAGTATCAGGGACACGAACACTGAAGCTTTCTTT. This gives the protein CASSIRDTNTEAFF.